What follows are 32 T cell receptor beta chains derived from one specimen sequenced in a study of CD8+CD57+ T cells in acquired aplastic anemia (dated by TCRdb to 2016 to 2019). Sequencer: Illumina HiSeq 2000. TCR beta VDJ combination and CDR3 sequence profiling used genomic DNA as the template. TCRdb's own reprocessing of the public reads used fastp at Q25 and MiXCR and kept productive beta chains. Each record represents a unique CDR3 protein, reported with the most common genes and DNA among its rows. This sample holds more than 100,000 distinct CDR3 sequences; about half were observed only once. 2.5% to 3% of the sample belongs to the ten largest clones. Sequences were obtained from sorted CD4+, CD8+, or CD8+CD57+ T cells (not recorded which) from PBMCs. These receptor sequences come from a human donor in good health, serving as a control.

The chain carries TRBV15 and TRBJ2-7, with D perhaps being TRBD1 or TRBD2 (6 bases each). CDR3 length: 14 amino acids. Trimming left V 5 bases short and J 1 base short, with 12 bases between. In germline, CDR1 is LNHNV, CDR2 YYDKDF (reference sequence). In nucleotides, the CDR3 is TGTGCCACCAGCCCCGGGGGCGGGTCCTACGAGCAGTACTTC. It yields the protein CATSPGGGSYEQYF.

V gene TRBV24-1 combines with J gene TRBJ2-7; perhaps TRBD1 as D (7 bases). The CDR3 loop spans 14 amino acids. V lost 9 bases and J lost 9, with 23 bases in between. The germline V gene encodes CDR1 KGHDR and CDR2 SFDVKD. The CDR3 region has the DNA TGTGCCACCTCCCCTCGGACAGGAGGGGCCGGGCAGTACTTC. Translated: CATSPRTGGAGQYF.

The chain has TRBV10-3 and TRBJ2-7; D gene unclear. From germline, CDR1 is ENHRY and CDR2 SYGVKD. Trimming cost V 8 bases and J 3 bases, with 11 bases left between them. CDR3 length: 12 residues. The CDR3 DNA sequence: TGTGCCATCCTCACGGACGGCTACGAGCAGTACTTC. This translates into CAILTDGYEQYF.

The chain employs TRBV4-1 and TRBJ2-4; D is perhaps TRBD1 (7 bases). The CDR3 length is 16 residues. V was pared by 4 bases and J by 0 bases, with 13 bases between. CDR1 and CDR2 from the germline V gene are MGHRA and YSYEKL. CDR3 loop: CASSPSQGGAKNIQYF. DNA for the CDR3: TGCGCCAGCAGCCCCAGCCAGGGGGGAGCCAAAAACATTCAGTACTTC.

The J gene is TRBJ1-1, the V gene TRBV19; 7 bases line up with TRBD1. The CDR3 totals 16 residues. Germline values: CDR1 LNHDA, CDR2 SQIVND (reference sequence). V gave up 6 bases and J gave up 0 bases; unmatched junction bases: 10. CDR3 in amino acids: CASRGEGQTLNTEAFF. The DNA of the CDR3 is TGTGCCAGTAGGGGGGAGGGACAGACCCTGAACACTGAAGCTTTCTTT.

The rearrangement links TRBV9 to TRBJ2-7; D remains unclear. The V gene lost 0 bases and the J gene lost 9 bases, with 1 base spanning the gap. CDR3 length equals 9 residues. Germline V gene sequence: CDR1 SGDLS, CDR2 YYNGEE. CDR3 nucleotides: TGTGCCAGCAGCGTAGCGCAGTACTTC. Translated, it gives CASSVAQYF.

As to this clonotype: A read error may explain this, as a much larger clone is one base away. The chain has TRBV7-9 and TRBJ1-1, with 7 bases aligning to TRBD1. Germline V gene sequence: CDR1 SEHNR, CDR2 FQNEAQ (reference sequence). There are 12 residues in the CDR3. V dropped 6 bases and J dropped 8; count of bases not matched to a gene: 6. In nucleotides, the CDR3 is TGTGCCAGCAGTTTCTGGACAGGAGAAGCTTTCTTT. Protein product: CASSFWTGEAFF.

To note about this clonotype: Because the CDR3 is missing its conserved closing phenylalanine or tryptophan, this is likely a read error. This chain joins TRBV7-9 and TRBJ2-5; D ambiguous. Germline V gene sequence: CDR1 SEHNR, CDR2 FQNEAQ (reference sequence). The germline V and J ends were trimmed by 3 bases and 3 bases, with 5 bases remaining between them. This CDR3 spans 12 amino acids. In DNA, the CDR3 is TGTGCCAGCAGCTTGGCCGAAGAGACCCAGTACTCC. Its protein is CASSLAEETQYS.

The chain links TRBV29-1 to TRBJ1-2; maybe TRBD1 (6 bases). V lost 1 base and J lost 8, with 8 bases in between. The CDR3 contains 11 residues. Germline V CDR1 and CDR2: SQVTM, ANQGSEA. The CDR3 bases are TGCAGCGTTGAAGGAAGGGGGGGCTACACCTTC. As protein: CSVEGRGGYTF.

J is TRBJ2-3 and V is TRBV25-1, with TRBD2 matching 9 bases. The junction had 8 bases not matched to a gene; V was cut back by 5 bases and J by 2 bases. The CDR3 runs to 16 residues. Germline V gene lookup returns CDR1 MGHDK and CDR2 SYGVNS. The CDR3 coding sequence is TGTGCCAGCAGTCATGGACTAGCGAGATCCACAGATACGCAGTATTTT. Its protein product is CASSHGLARSTDTQYF. Combining the CDR3 with reference TRBV25-1 and TRBJ2-3 gives the whole variable domain EADIYQTPRYLVIGTGKKITLECSQTMGHDKMYWYQQDPGMELHLIHYSYGVNSTEKGDLSSESTVSRIRTEHFPLTLESARPSHTSQYLCASSHGLARSTDTQYFGPGTRLTVL.

The chain uses TRBV6-5 and TRBJ2-7, with TRBD2 matching 14 bases. Germline values: CDR1 MNHEY, CDR2 SVGAGI. The CDR3 is 14 amino acids. Trimming took 4 bases from V and 6 from J; bases not matched to a gene: 2. In DNA form, the CDR3 reads TGTGCCAGCAGTTCAGGACTAGCGGGGGGCGAGCAGTACTTC. It specifies CASSSGLAGGEQYF.

In this sample, this clonotype turned up many times. The CDR3, as DNA: TGCAGTGCTAGAGGGGAGCGGGGGGGCCTCGAGCAGTACTTC. Amino acid sequence: CSARGERGGLEQYF. This sequence joins TRBV20-1 and TRBJ2-7, with 10 bases matching TRBD2. V gave up 1 base and J gave up 6 bases; unmatched junction bases: 6. The germline V gene has CDR1 DFQATT and CDR2 SNEGSKA (reference sequence). The CDR3 sequence is 14 residues long.

The sample holds many counts of this clonotype. The chain recombines TRBV20-1 with TRBJ2-5; TRBD2 matches 8 bases. CDR1 DFQATT and CDR2 SNEGSKA come from the germline V gene (reference sequence). CDR3 length: 16 amino acids. The ends lost 6 bases at V and 2 bases at J; junction bases unmatched: 14. The CDR3 region is CSASTGTGGGQETQYF. As DNA, the CDR3 is TGCAGTGCATCCACTGGGACGGGAGGGGGGCAAGAGACCCAGTACTTC.

Ten or more counts support this clonotype. The germline gene is not matched at one end of the junction; a read error may be the cause. The gene calls are TRBV20-1 and TRBJ2-7; D is unclear. The germline CDR1 and CDR2 sequences are DFQATT and SNEGSKA (reference sequence). The CDR3 is 15 residues long. CDR3 DNA: TGCAGTGCCAGAGCCTTTACAGAGAGCCCCTACGAGCAGTACTTC. Protein sequence: CSARAFTESPYEQYF.

This clonotype was counted many times. This rearrangement joins TRBV6-1 to TRBJ2-1; D perhaps matches TRBD1 (5 bases). This CDR3 is built from 13 residues. Trimming pared 6 bases from V and 8 bases from J, leaving 14 bases between. The germline CDR1 and CDR2 sequences are MNHNS and SASEGT. CDR3 loop: CASSRQGGDEQFF. As DNA, the CDR3 is TGTGCCAGCAGCCGGCAGGGCGGTGATGAGCAGTTCTTC.

This clonotype was recorded once. This chain connects TRBV29-1 to TRBJ1-2; 7 nucleotides align to TRBD1. The V gene end was trimmed by 7 bases and the J gene end by 1 base; junction bases not matched to a gene: 18. Germline CDR1 and CDR2: SQVTM and ANQGSEA. The CDR3 is 17 residues long. The CDR3, as DNA: TGCAGCGCCCCGCACAGGGAGGGAGGGGGCCTTAACTATGGCTACACCTTC. Encoded protein: CSAPHREGGGLNYGYTF.

Note on this clonotype: This could be a read error, since a much larger clone is one nucleotide away. This chain joins TRBV6-9 and TRBJ1-4; 7 bases line up with TRBD1. The ends lost 8 bases at V and 8 bases at J; junction bases unmatched: 14. This CDR3 is 15 amino acids long. Germline V lookup: CDR1 MNHGY, CDR2 SVAAGI. The CDR3 nucleotides are TGTGCCAGCTCTAGTCGGTCAGGGGGAAGAGAAAAACTGTTTTTT. The encoded protein is CASSSRSGGREKLFF.

This clonotype has a count of ten or more. The chain is built from TRBV19 and TRBJ1-1; maybe TRBD1 (5 bases). Germline values: CDR1 LNHDA, CDR2 SQIVND (reference sequence). V was shortened by 3 bases and J by 6 bases, with 17 bases between the two germline ends. The CDR3 totals 15 residues. DNA of the CDR3: TGTGCCAGTAGTATTGGGGGGTCCGGGAGGGCTGAAGCTTTCTTT. It specifies CASSIGGSGRAEAFF.

V usage is TRBV24-1 and J usage is TRBJ1-2; weak D call: TRBD1 (6 bases). Germline assignment: CDR1 KGHDR and CDR2 SFDVKD. The ends were cut back, 9 bases at V and 8 bases at J, with 12 bases in the middle. The CDR3 contains 11 residues. The CDR3 sequence is CATEQGHGYTF. The CDR3 DNA reads as TGTGCCACCGAGCAGGGACACGGCTACACCTTC.

This clonotype was seen once. The gene calls are TRBV19 and TRBJ1-5, with D maybe TRBD1 (6 bases). V lost 5 bases to trimming and J lost 6 bases, with 17 bases between them. Per germline, CDR1 LNHDA and CDR2 SQIVND (reference sequence). The CDR3 has 15 residues. The CDR3: CASSVQQGIGQPQHF. The CDR3 bases are TGTGCCAGTAGTGTTCAACAGGGTATAGGTCAGCCCCAGCATTTT.

The CDR3 is CASRGTGVNSPLHF. CDR3 DNA sequence: TGTGCCAGTAGGGGGACAGGGGTGAATTCACCCCTCCACTTT. V usage is TRBV19 and J usage is TRBJ1-6; 10 nucleotides align to TRBD1. The V gene's germline CDR1 is LNHDA and CDR2 SQIVND (reference sequence). Germline trimming cut 6 bases from V and 7 bases from J; bases unmatched to any gene: 3. The CDR3 spans 14 residues.

The genes are TRBV6-1 and TRBJ2-7; 9 bases fit TRBD1. Trimming cost V 6 bases and J 7 bases; bases outside gene matches: 7. Germline CDR1 MNHNS, CDR2 SASEGT. The CDR3 covers 13 residues. The CDR3, as DNA: TGTGCCAGCAGGGACAGGGGCCGCCGAGAGCAGTACTTC. This encodes CASRDRGRREQYF.

This clonotype was seen repeatedly, ten times or more. The chain joins TRBV5-1 to TRBJ1-1; TRBD1 aligns across 10 bases. The CDR3 is made up of 18 amino acids. Germline-derived CDR1 and CDR2 are SGHRS and YFSETQ. With 5 bases clipped from V and 3 bases from J, the junction kept 16 bases outside the gene matches. DNA for the CDR3: TGCGCCAGCAGACGGAAAACCGGGACAGGGGAAAGTCACACTGAAGCTTTCTTT. Its protein product is CASRRKTGTGESHTEAFF.

The J gene is TRBJ2-3, the V gene TRBV25-1; 8 bases are shared with TRBD1. J gave up 3 bases and V 3 bases, and 5 bases lay outside the gene matches. The CDR3 has 15 amino acids. Germline loops: CDR1 MGHDK, CDR2 SYGVNS. The CDR3 DNA reads TGTGCCAGCAGTGATTACCAGGGGGCTACAGATACGCAGTATTTT. Encoded protein: CASSDYQGATDTQYF.

This clonotype was seen at least ten times. The CDR3 reads CASSSDRGRGEAFF. In nucleotides, the CDR3 is TGTGCCAGCAGCTCTGACAGGGGGCGGGGTGAAGCTTTCTTT. The rearrangement uses TRBV7-9 and TRBJ1-1, with TRBD1 identical over 10 bases. The CDR3 sequence is 14 residues long. V was clipped by 4 bases and J by 7 bases; unmatched bases: 6. Germline V lookup: CDR1 SEHNR, CDR2 FQNEAQ (reference sequence).

The chain has TRBV2 and TRBJ2-2, with 8 nucleotides matching TRBD1. Trimming removed 6 bases from V and 6 bases from J; junction bases left unmatched: 6. Germline V gene lookup returns CDR1 SNHLY and CDR2 FYNNEI. The CDR3 is 14 amino acids. The CDR3 loop is CASRPQGVAGELFF. CDR3 coding DNA: TGTGCCAGCAGGCCACAGGGGGTTGCCGGGGAGCTGTTTTTT.

The chain recombines TRBV15 with TRBJ1-6; the match to TRBD1 covers 7 bases. J was trimmed by 6 bases and V by 0 bases; bases with no gene match: 5. Germline values: CDR1 LNHNV, CDR2 YYDKDF (reference sequence). The CDR3 has 16 residues. CDR3 loop: CATSREETGLNSPLHF. As DNA, the CDR3 is TGTGCCACCAGCAGAGAAGAGACAGGGCTTAATTCACCCCTCCACTTT.

This clonotype occurred many times. The chain carries TRBV12-3 or TRBV12-4 and TRBJ1-2; a possible D gene is TRBD1 (5 bases). The CDR3 loop spans 15 amino acids. V was cut by 1 base and J by 7 bases, with 16 bases left in between. CDR3 DNA: TGTGCCAGCAGTTTAGGGCAGGGAAGTTGGGGTGGCTACACCTTC. This translates into CASSLGQGSWGGYTF.

The rearrangement uses TRBV7-3 and TRBJ2-3, with D tentatively TRBD2 (5 bases). Germline-derived CDR1 and CDR2 are SGHTA and FQGTGA. This CDR3 is built from 12 residues. V gave up 3 bases and J gave up 8 bases, with 9 bases separating them. This chain's CDR3 is CASSLLAGTQYF. CDR3 coding DNA: TGTGCCAGCAGCTTGCTAGCCGGTACGCAGTATTTT.

There are many counts of this clonotype. The V gene is TRBV19, the J gene TRBJ2-5; 8 bases are a match to TRBD1. In germline, CDR1 is LNHDA, CDR2 SQIVND (reference sequence). This CDR3 is built from 13 residues. V shed 6 bases and J 5 bases; nucleotides not matched to a gene: 5. The CDR3 is CASSDRGGETQYF. For the CDR3, the DNA is TGTGCCAGTAGCGACAGGGGTGGGGAGACCCAGTACTTC.

V gene TRBV10-3 combines with J gene TRBJ2-7, with D perhaps TRBD1 (6 bases). The V end lost 0 bases, the J end lost 2 bases, and 8 bases lay between the germline ends. This CDR3 comprises 14 residues. Per germline, CDR1 ENHRY and CDR2 SYGVKD. The CDR3 coding sequence is TGTGCCATCAGTGAGTCTGGGGACACCTACGAGCAGTACTTC. This codes for CAISESGDTYEQYF.

This clonotype occurred many times. The chain couples TRBV11-2 to TRBJ2-5; D assignment may be TRBD1 or TRBD2 (6 bases each). Trimming shortened V by 3 bases and J by 5 bases, and 19 bases separated the two germline ends. The CDR3 sequence is 16 residues long. CDR1 is SGHAT and CDR2 is FQNNGV in the germline V gene. CDR3 DNA: TGTGCCAGCAGCTTCGGGGGTTCACAGGGAAAGGAGACCCAGTACTTC. Translating it yields CASSFGGSQGKETQYF.